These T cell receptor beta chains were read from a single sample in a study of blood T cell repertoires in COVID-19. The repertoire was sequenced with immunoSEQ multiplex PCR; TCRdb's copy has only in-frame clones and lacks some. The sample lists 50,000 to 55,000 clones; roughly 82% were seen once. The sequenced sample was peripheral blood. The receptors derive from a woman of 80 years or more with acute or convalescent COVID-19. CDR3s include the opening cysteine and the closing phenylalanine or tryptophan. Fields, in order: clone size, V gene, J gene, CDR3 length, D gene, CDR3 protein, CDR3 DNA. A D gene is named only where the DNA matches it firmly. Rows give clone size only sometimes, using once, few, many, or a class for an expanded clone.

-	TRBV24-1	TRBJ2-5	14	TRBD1	CATSDRDRQETQYF	TGTGCCACCAGTGATCGGGACAGACAAGAGACCCAGTACTTC
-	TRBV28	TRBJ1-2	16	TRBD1	CASSGDRRGGDYGYTF	TGTGCCAGCAGTGGGGACAGACGTGGGGGTGACTATGGCTACACCTTC
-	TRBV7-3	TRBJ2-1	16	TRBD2	CASSSRTSGRIDEQFF	TGTGCCAGCAGCTCCCGGACTAGCGGGAGGATCGATGAGCAGTTCTTC
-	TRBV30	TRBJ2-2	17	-	CAWSVNGMGANTGELFF	TGTGCCTGGAGTGTTAACGGCATGGGCGCGAACACCGGGGAGCTGTTTTTT
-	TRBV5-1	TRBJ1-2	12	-	CASSFSLSGYTF	TGCGCCAGCAGCTTCTCCCTATCTGGCTACACCTTC
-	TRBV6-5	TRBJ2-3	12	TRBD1	CAATGRTDTQYF	TGTGCCGCGACAGGGCGGACAGATACGCAGTATTTT
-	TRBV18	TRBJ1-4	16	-	CASSLSQGATNEKLFF	TGTGCCAGCTCACTCTCACAGGGCGCAACTAATGAAAAACTGTTTTTT
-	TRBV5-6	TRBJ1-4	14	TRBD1	CASSLQGAGEKLFF	TGTGCCAGCAGCCTCCAGGGGGCGGGTGAAAAACTGTTTTTT
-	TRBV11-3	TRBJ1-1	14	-	CASSLRGGNTEAFF	TGTGCCAGCAGCTTAAGGGGGGGGAACACTGAAGCTTTCTTT
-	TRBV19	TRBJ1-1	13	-	CASSGTRNTEAFF	TGTGCCAGTAGTGGGACAAGAAACACTGAAGCTTTCTTT
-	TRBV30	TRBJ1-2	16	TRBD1	CAWFFGTGGGSDGYTF	TGTGCCTGGTTTTTCGGGACAGGGGGCGGTTCGGATGGCTACACCTTC
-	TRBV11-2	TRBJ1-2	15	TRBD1	CASSLGQGSGYGYTF	TGTGCCAGCAGCTTAGGACAGGGGAGCGGCTATGGCTACACCTTC
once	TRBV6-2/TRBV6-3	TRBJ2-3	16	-	CASSYSLGGNTDTQYF	TGTGCCAGCAGTTATTCCCTGGGCGGGAACACAGATACGCAGTATTTT
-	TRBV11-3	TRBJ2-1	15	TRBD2	CASSRTSRSYNEQFF	TGTGCCAGCAGCCGGACTAGCCGATCCTACAATGAGCAGTTCTTC
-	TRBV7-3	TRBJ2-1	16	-	CASSPTPTSTYNEQFF	TGTGCCAGCAGCCCGACCCCCACTAGTACCTACAATGAGCAGTTCTTC
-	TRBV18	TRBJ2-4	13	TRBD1	CASSQPGQAIGDF	TGTGCCAGCTCACAACCGGGACAGGCGATTGGAGACTTC
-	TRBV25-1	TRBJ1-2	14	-	CASSVQSRNYGYTF	TGTGCCAGCAGTGTACAGAGTCGTAACTATGGCTACACCTTC
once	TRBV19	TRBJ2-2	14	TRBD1	CASKRTGNTGELFF	TGTGCCAGCAAGCGGACAGGGAACACCGGGGAGCTGTTTTTT
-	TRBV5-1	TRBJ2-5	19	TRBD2	CASSLETSGGPRRGETQYF	TGCGCCAGCAGCTTGGAAACTAGCGGGGGCCCTAGAAGAGGAGAGACCCAGTACTTC
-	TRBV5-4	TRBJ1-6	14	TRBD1	CASSLDRGHSPLHF	TGTGCCAGCAGCCTGGACAGGGGACATTCACCCCTCCACTTT
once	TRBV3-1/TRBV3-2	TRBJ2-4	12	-	CASSQATGVQYF	TGTGCCAGCAGCCAAGCGACTGGAGTTCAGTACTTC
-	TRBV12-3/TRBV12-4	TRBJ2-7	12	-	CASSQQTYEQYF	TGTGCCAGCAGTCAACAGACCTACGAGCAGTACTTC
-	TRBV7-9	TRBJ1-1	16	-	CASSRTEITMNTEAFF	TGTGCCAGCAGCCGGACAGAGATAACCATGAACACTGAAGCTTTCTTT
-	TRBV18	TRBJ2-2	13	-	CASSPFPTGELFF	TGTGCCAGCTCACCCTTCCCCACCGGGGAGCTGTTTTTT
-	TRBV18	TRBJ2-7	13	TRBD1	CASSGDRGYEQYF	TGTGCCAGCTCGGGAGACAGGGGCTACGAGCAGTACTTC
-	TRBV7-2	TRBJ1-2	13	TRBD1	CASNPTGNYGYTF	TGTGCCAGCAACCCGACAGGGAACTATGGCTACACCTTC
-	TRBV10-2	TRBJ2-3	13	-	CASSSGSPDTQYF	TGCGCCAGCAGTTCCGGGAGCCCAGATACGCAGTATTTT
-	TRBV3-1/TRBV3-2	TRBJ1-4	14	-	CASSQRAGNEKLFF	TGTGCCAGCAGCCAAAGGGCAGGGAATGAAAAACTGTTTTTT
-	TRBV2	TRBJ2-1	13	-	CASTALVGNEQFF	TGTGCCAGCACAGCTCTAGTGGGCAATGAGCAGTTCTTC
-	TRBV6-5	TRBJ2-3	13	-	CASSSRQTDTQYF	TGTGCCAGCAGTAGTCGACAGACAGATACGCAGTATTTT
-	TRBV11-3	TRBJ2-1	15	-	CASSLDRDSHREQFF	TGTGCCAGCAGCTTAGATCGGGACTCTCATAGGGAGCAGTTCTTC
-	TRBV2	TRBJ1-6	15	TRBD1	CASSPQGAHNSPLHF	TGTGCCAGCAGTCCACAGGGGGCGCATAATTCACCCCTCCACTTT
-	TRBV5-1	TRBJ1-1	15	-	CASSSGGAKETEAFF	TGCGCCAGCAGCAGCGGGGGGGCGAAGGAGACTGAAGCTTTCTTT
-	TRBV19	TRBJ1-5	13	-	CASKLRGNQPQHF	TGTGCCAGTAAGTTAAGGGGAAATCAGCCCCAGCATTTT
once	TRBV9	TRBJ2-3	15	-	CASSVESYSTDTQYF	TGTGCCAGCAGCGTAGAGAGCTATAGCACAGATACGCAGTATTTT
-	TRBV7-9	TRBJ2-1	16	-	CASSIYRGLQGDEQFF	TGTGCCAGCAGCATTTACAGGGGACTCCAAGGCGATGAGCAGTTCTTC
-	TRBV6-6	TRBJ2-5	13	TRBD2	CASSRTSSETQYF	TGTGCCAGCAGTCGGACTAGTTCGGAGACCCAGTACTTC
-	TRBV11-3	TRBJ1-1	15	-	CASSLEGRVYTEAFF	TGTGCCAGCAGCTTAGAAGGCAGGGTCTACACTGAAGCTTTCTTT
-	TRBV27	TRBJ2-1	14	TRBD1	CASSWDRGYNEQFF	TGTGCCAGCAGTTGGGACAGGGGTTACAATGAGCAGTTCTTC
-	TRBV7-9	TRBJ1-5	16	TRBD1	CASSLGAGGSNQPQHF	TGTGCCAGCAGCTTAGGCGCAGGGGGGTCAAATCAGCCCCAGCATTTT
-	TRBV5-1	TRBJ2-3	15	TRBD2	CASSLDPAGADTQYF	TGCGCCAGCAGCTTGGATCCAGCGGGAGCGGATACGCAGTATTTT
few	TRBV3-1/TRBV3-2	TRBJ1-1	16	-	CASSLFSGERDTEAFF	TGTGCCAGCAGCCTATTCTCGGGGGAAAGAGACACTGAAGCTTTCTTT
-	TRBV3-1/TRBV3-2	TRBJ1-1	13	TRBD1	CASSHRQGTEAFF	TGTGCCAGCAGCCACAGACAGGGGACTGAAGCTTTCTTT